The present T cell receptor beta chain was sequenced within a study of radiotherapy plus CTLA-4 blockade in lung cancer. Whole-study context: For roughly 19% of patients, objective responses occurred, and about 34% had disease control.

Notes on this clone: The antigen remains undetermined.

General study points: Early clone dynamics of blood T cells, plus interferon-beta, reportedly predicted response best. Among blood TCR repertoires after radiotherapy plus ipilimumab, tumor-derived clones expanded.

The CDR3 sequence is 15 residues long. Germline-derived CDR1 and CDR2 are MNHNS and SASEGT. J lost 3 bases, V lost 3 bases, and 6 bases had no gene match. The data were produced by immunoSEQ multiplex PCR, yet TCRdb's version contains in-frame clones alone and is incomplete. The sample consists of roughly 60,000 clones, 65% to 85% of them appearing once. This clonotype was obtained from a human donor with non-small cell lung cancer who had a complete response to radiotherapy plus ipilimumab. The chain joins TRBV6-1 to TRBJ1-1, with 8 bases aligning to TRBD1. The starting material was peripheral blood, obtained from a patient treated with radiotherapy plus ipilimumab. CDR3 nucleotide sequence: TGTGCCAGCAGTGACGGACAGGGATATTACACTGAAGCTTTCTTT. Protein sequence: CASSDGQGYYTEAFF.